This record covers a single T cell receptor (beta chain). Its specificity is unknown. The data were produced by immunoSEQ multiplex PCR, yet TCRdb's version contains in-frame clones alone and is incomplete. The sample consists of 95,000 to 100,000 clones, about 86% of them appearing once. Germline CDR1 SGDLS, CDR2 YYNGEE. The CDR3 is made up of 16 amino acids. The V end lost 0 bases, the J end lost 5 bases, and 14 bases lay between the germline ends. This sample stems from a study of T cell responses to AZD1222 COVID-19 vaccine. Study results and limitations: An increase in Spike-specific TCR breadth and depth was observed after two AZD1222 doses.

This receptor was taken from an adult in good health. The source material was peripheral blood, sampled on day 0 of AZD1222 vaccination. This chain connects TRBV9 to TRBJ2-2; TRBD1 might be the D (5 bases). The CDR3 bases are TGTGCCAGCAGCGTAGAGCTACAGGTGGGAACCGGGGAGCTGTTTTTT. It specifies CASSVELQVGTGELFF.